Shown below are 11 T cell receptor beta chains from a single sample sequenced in a study of CD8 T cells in Susac syndrome. The RNA, about 0.5 to 1 ug, was put through reverse transcription using random hexamers. MiXCR, applied by TCRdb to the immunoSEQ multiplex PCR reads, yields one record per CDR3 protein. The sample has approximately 190,000 distinct CDR3 sequences, roughly 91% seen once; the top ten hold about 0.1%. Specimen: CD4+ T cells from PBMCs. The receptor set was obtained from a human donor with Susac syndrome.

The chain links TRBV12-3 or TRBV12-4 to TRBJ1-2; tentative D call: TRBD1 (5 bases). The CDR3 consists of 13 residues. V gave up 3 bases and J gave up 7 bases, with 12 bases separating them. The DNA for the CDR3 is TGTGCCAGCAGTTTTGACCCCACAGGTGGCTACACCTTC. Protein product: CASSFDPTGGYTF.

This clonotype was found a few times. This chain uses TRBV11-2 with TRBJ1-2; no firm D call. There are 14 residues in the CDR3. V dropped 3 bases and J dropped 8 bases, with 16 bases sitting between them. From germline, CDR1 is SGHAT and CDR2 FQNNGV. The CDR3 DNA sequence: TGTGCCAGCAGCTTGAAAGGGATCGGCTTGGGCTACACCTTC. It translates to CASSLKGIGLGYTF.

The J gene is TRBJ2-3, the V gene TRBV2; 7 bases match TRBD2. The CDR3 totals 15 residues. V was clipped by 6 bases and J by 0 bases; unmatched bases: 6. Germline loops: CDR1 SNHLY, CDR2 FYNNEI. The CDR3 loop reads CASRGLSPSTDTQYF. CDR3 nucleotide sequence: TGTGCCAGCAGGGGACTATCCCCTAGCACAGATACGCAGTATTTT.

The chain has TRBV21-1 and TRBJ2-3. TRBV21-1 is marked as a pseudogene. The CDR3 loop spans 16 amino acids. For the CDR3, the DNA is TGTGCCAGCAACGATTGTTGGGAACCACTAACAAATACGCAGTATTTT. It yields the protein CASNDCWEPLTNTQYF.

The V call is TRBV28, the J call TRBJ2-6; 9 nucleotides line up with TRBD1. The CDR3 extends over 17 amino acids. V trimming: 5 bases; J trimming: 0 bases; junction bases outside the gene matches: 5. From germline, CDR1 is MDHEN and CDR2 SYDVKM. In DNA, the CDR3 is TGTGCCAGCAGTGGACAGGGGTACGTCTCTGGGGCCAACGTCCTGACTTTC. Translated: CASSGQGYVSGANVLTF.

The V call is TRBV9, the J call TRBJ2-2; the D gene is possibly TRBD2 (6 bases). The CDR3 consists of 15 residues. CDR1 is SGDLS and CDR2 is YYNGEE in the germline V gene. Trimming removed 6 bases at V and 5 bases at J, with 17 bases between. CDR3 in amino acids: CASTSSGSPTGELFF. The CDR3, as DNA: TGTGCCAGCACCTCGTCCGGGAGCCCAACCGGGGAGCTGTTTTTT.

The chain couples TRBV7-3 to TRBJ2-3; 9 nucleotides agree with TRBD2. The CDR3 runs 16 residues. Germline V lookup: CDR1 SGHTA, CDR2 FQGTGA. V was clipped by 6 bases and J by 1 base; unmatched bases: 8. CDR3 loop: CASSTTSSGGTDTQYF. The CDR3 bases are TGTGCCAGCAGTACTACATCTAGCGGGGGCACAGATACGCAGTATTTT.

This clonotype was picked up a small number of times. The CDR3 loop reads CASSQQENTEAFF. CDR3 DNA sequence: TGTGCCAGCTCACAACAGGAGAACACTGAAGCTTTCTTT. V usage is TRBV18 and J usage is TRBJ1-1, with D possibly TRBD1 on 5 matching bases. Trimming stripped 4 bases from V and 1 base from J, with 7 bases between. CDR3 length: 13 residues. Germline V gene lookup returns CDR1 KGHSH and CDR2 LQKENI.

The V call is TRBV6-5, the J call TRBJ2-3, with D unresolved. This CDR3 has 11 amino acids. V lost 3 bases and J lost 6, with 4 bases in between. Germline CDR1 and CDR2: MNHEY and SVGAGI. The CDR3 DNA follows: TGTGCCAGCAGTTATCTGGATACGCAGTATTTT. It is translated as CASSYLDTQYF.

CDR3 protein: CASSIRGFQYNEQFF. CDR3 nucleotide sequence: TGTGCCAGTAGTATAAGGGGCTTCCAATACAATGAGCAGTTCTTC. The rearrangement uses TRBV19 and TRBJ2-1, with D perhaps TRBD1 (5 bases). The CDR3 covers 15 residues. V lost 2 bases to trimming and J lost 4 bases, with 12 bases between them. Germline V CDR1 and CDR2: LNHDA, SQIVND (reference sequence).

The rearrangement links TRBV7-9 to TRBJ2-1, with TRBD2 matching 9 bases. Germline CDR1 and CDR2: SEHNR and FQNEAQ (reference sequence). V was pared by 5 bases and J by 5 bases, with 7 bases of the junction left unmatched. The CDR3 extends over 15 amino acids. CDR3 residues: CASSDGTSNHNEQFF. CDR3 nucleotide sequence: TGTGCCAGCAGCGATGGGACTAGCAACCACAATGAGCAGTTCTTC.